Listed below are T cell receptor beta chains from one sample, sequenced in a study of somatic mutations in cytotoxic T cells in rheumatoid arthritis. Libraries were prepared by immunoSEQ multiplex PCR; TCRdb keeps only in-frame clonotypes and omits some of them. The repertoire has about 11,000 clones, around 70% of them found once; the top ten carry about 9.3%. Source material: CD8+ T cells sorted from blood. These receptors came from a man between 65 and 85 years old in good health. The CDR3 runs from the conserved cysteine through the conserved F or W. D genes are given only for firm matches. Rows give clone size only sometimes, using once, few, many, or a class for an expanded clone.

j_call: TRBJ2-1
d_call: TRBD2
v_call: TRBV29-1
clone_size: -
cdr3_nt: TGCAGCGTTGAAGTAGCTAGCGGGAGAGACAATGAGCAGTTCTTC
cdr3_aa: CSVEVASGRDNEQFF

j_call: TRBJ2-1
d_call: TRBD2
v_call: TRBV11-2
clone_size: -
cdr3_nt: TGTGCCAGCAGCCCAACAACTAGCGGGAACTCCTACAATGAGCAGTTCTTC
cdr3_aa: CASSPTTSGNSYNEQFF

j_call: TRBJ2-6
d_call: -
v_call: TRBV7-6
clone_size: -
cdr3_nt: TGTGCCAGCAGTATTTCCAGGGTTGCGGGGGCCAACGTCCTGACTTTC
cdr3_aa: CASSISRVAGANVLTF

j_call: TRBJ1-2
d_call: TRBD1
v_call: TRBV5-5
clone_size: -
cdr3_nt: TGTGCCAGCAGCTTCGGTCGGTTGGCGGGACAGGGACCCGTCAACTATGGCTACACCTTC
cdr3_aa: CASSFGRLAGQGPVNYGYTF

j_call: TRBJ2-1
d_call: TRBD2
v_call: TRBV19
clone_size: -
cdr3_nt: TGTGCCAGTAGTACTAGCGGGGGCAATGAGCAGTTCTTC
cdr3_aa: CASSTSGGNEQFF

j_call: TRBJ2-3
d_call: TRBD2
v_call: TRBV6-5
clone_size: -
cdr3_nt: TGTGCCAGCAGTTATGGACTAGCGGGAGGGACAGATACGCAGTATTTT
cdr3_aa: CASSYGLAGGTDTQYF

j_call: TRBJ2-1
d_call: TRBD2
v_call: TRBV28
clone_size: large
cdr3_nt: TGTGCCAGCAGTTTTGGACTAGCGGCCAACAATGAGCAGTTCTTC
cdr3_aa: CASSFGLAANNEQFF

j_call: TRBJ2-1
d_call: TRBD2
v_call: TRBV7-2
clone_size: -
cdr3_nt: TGTGCCAGCAGGCCGGGACTACCTTCCTACAATGAGCAGTTCTTC
cdr3_aa: CASRPGLPSYNEQFF

j_call: TRBJ1-1
d_call: TRBD1
v_call: TRBV5-8
clone_size: -
cdr3_nt: TGTGCCAGCAGCCTGGGACAGGCAAACACTGAAGCTTTCTTT
cdr3_aa: CASSLGQANTEAFF

j_call: TRBJ1-1
d_call: -
v_call: TRBV30
clone_size: few
cdr3_nt: TGTGCCTGGGAGAGGAGTGCGGTTTTCTTT
cdr3_aa: CAWERSAVFF

j_call: TRBJ2-7
d_call: -
v_call: TRBV29-1
clone_size: once
cdr3_nt: TGCAGCGTTGTGGACAGTTTGTCCTACGAGCAGTACTTC
cdr3_aa: CSVVDSLSYEQYF

j_call: TRBJ1-1
d_call: -
v_call: TRBV6-5
clone_size: -
cdr3_nt: TGTGCCAGCAGTTACCCTGCTATGGGGGAAGCTTTCTTT
cdr3_aa: CASSYPAMGEAFF

j_call: TRBJ2-1
d_call: TRBD2
v_call: TRBV13
clone_size: -
cdr3_nt: TGTGCCAGCAGTTCTCCATTGGCGGGGGGGCCTTTTGAGCAGTTCTTC
cdr3_aa: CASSSPLAGGPFEQFF

j_call: TRBJ2-1
d_call: TRBD2
v_call: TRBV6-5
clone_size: once
cdr3_nt: TGTGCCAGCAGTTACTCGCGGGGGGCGGATGAGCAGTTCTTC
cdr3_aa: CASSYSRGADEQFF

j_call: TRBJ1-2
d_call: -
v_call: TRBV5-4
clone_size: medium-sized
cdr3_nt: TGTGCCAGCAGCCCCCACATTAACTATGGCTACACCTTC
cdr3_aa: CASSPHINYGYTF

j_call: TRBJ1-1
d_call: TRBD1
v_call: TRBV28
clone_size: -
cdr3_nt: TGTGCCAGCAGTTTACCAGGACAGGGCCGAATGATGAACACTGAAGCTTTCTTT
cdr3_aa: CASSLPGQGRMMNTEAFF

j_call: TRBJ2-7
d_call: -
v_call: TRBV30
clone_size: -
cdr3_nt: TGTGCCTGGGGCAGACTCAGTAGCTCCTACGAGCAGTACTTC
cdr3_aa: CAWGRLSSSYEQYF

j_call: TRBJ2-1
d_call: TRBD2
v_call: TRBV30
clone_size: -
cdr3_nt: TGTGCCTGGAGTGCTCTAGCGGGGTACAATGAGCAGTTCTTC
cdr3_aa: CAWSALAGYNEQFF

j_call: TRBJ2-7
d_call: TRBD2
v_call: TRBV4-1
clone_size: few
cdr3_nt: TGCGCCAGCAGCCCGACTAGCACGTATTACGAGCAGTACTTC
cdr3_aa: CASSPTSTYYEQYF

j_call: TRBJ1-3
d_call: TRBD1
v_call: TRBV11-2
clone_size: -
cdr3_nt: TGTGCCAGCAGCTCCGACAGGGGGTGGGGAAACACCATATATTTT
cdr3_aa: CASSSDRGWGNTIYF

j_call: TRBJ2-3
d_call: -
v_call: TRBV18
clone_size: -
cdr3_nt: TGTGCCAGCTCACCCACCGGTAGAGATACGCAGTATTTT
cdr3_aa: CASSPTGRDTQYF

j_call: TRBJ2-1
d_call: TRBD2
v_call: TRBV2
clone_size: once
cdr3_nt: TGTGCCAGCCTGGTAGCGGGAGTGGATGAGCAGTTCTTC
cdr3_aa: CASLVAGVDEQFF

j_call: TRBJ2-5
d_call: -
v_call: TRBV6-5
clone_size: -
cdr3_nt: TGTGCCAGCAGTTTAGAAGGGGCCGGGGTGCAGGAGACCCAGTACTTC
cdr3_aa: CASSLEGAGVQETQYF

j_call: TRBJ2-6
d_call: -
v_call: TRBV18
clone_size: few
cdr3_nt: TGTGCCAGCTCGCCCGGCTCTGGGGCCAACGTCCTGACTTTC
cdr3_aa: CASSPGSGANVLTF

j_call: TRBJ1-1
d_call: TRBD1
v_call: TRBV30
clone_size: -
cdr3_nt: TGTGCCTGGAGTGGACAGGGGACTGAAGCTTTCTTT
cdr3_aa: CAWSGQGTEAFF

j_call: TRBJ2-3
d_call: -
v_call: TRBV27
clone_size: once
cdr3_nt: TGTGCCAGCAGTTTATCGCAGGACACAGATACGCAGTATTTT
cdr3_aa: CASSLSQDTDTQYF

j_call: TRBJ2-7
d_call: -
v_call: TRBV5-4
clone_size: -
cdr3_nt: TGTGCCAGCAGCTCTGGAAACACCTACGAGCAGTACTTC
cdr3_aa: CASSSGNTYEQYF

j_call: TRBJ2-3
d_call: -
v_call: TRBV11-2
clone_size: -
cdr3_nt: TGTGCCAGCAGCTTAGCAGATACGCAGTATTTT
cdr3_aa: CASSLADTQYF

j_call: TRBJ2-2
d_call: TRBD2
v_call: TRBV29-1
clone_size: -
cdr3_nt: TGCAGCGTTGATACCAGCGGGAGTAGCACCGGGGAGCTGTTTTTT
cdr3_aa: CSVDTSGSSTGELFF

j_call: TRBJ2-7
d_call: -
v_call: TRBV6-1
clone_size: -
cdr3_nt: TGTGCCAGCAATGGGGAAAACTCCTACGAGCAGTACTTC
cdr3_aa: CASNGENSYEQYF

j_call: TRBJ2-4
d_call: -
v_call: TRBV6-1
clone_size: -
cdr3_nt: TGTGCCAGCAGTGAAGCGGAAGGGGAGCAAAACATTCAGTACTTC
cdr3_aa: CASSEAEGEQNIQYF

j_call: TRBJ2-1
d_call: -
v_call: TRBV7-3
clone_size: -
cdr3_nt: TGTGCCAGCAGCTCCCTGGGGCAGAATCAGTTCTTC
cdr3_aa: CASSSLGQNQFF

j_call: TRBJ2-3
d_call: TRBD2
v_call: TRBV7-3
clone_size: few
cdr3_nt: TGTGCCAGCAGCTTATTTGGGCCGACTAGCGGGAGGGCCAGTCGAAGCACAGATACGCAGTATTTT
cdr3_aa: CASSLFGPTSGRASRSTDTQYF

j_call: TRBJ2-7
d_call: -
v_call: TRBV7-9
clone_size: -
cdr3_nt: TGTGCCAGCAGCTGGGGTATAGCCTACGAGCAGTACTTC
cdr3_aa: CASSWGIAYEQYF

j_call: TRBJ1-1
d_call: -
v_call: TRBV11-2
clone_size: few
cdr3_nt: TGTGCCAGCAGCTTAAGCACTGAAGCTTTCTTT
cdr3_aa: CASSLSTEAFF

j_call: TRBJ1-3
d_call: -
v_call: TRBV7-6
clone_size: -
cdr3_nt: TGTGCCAGCAGCTTAGCGAATGGGGGAAACACCATATATTTT
cdr3_aa: CASSLANGGNTIYF

j_call: TRBJ2-5
d_call: TRBD1
v_call: TRBV27
clone_size: -
cdr3_nt: TGTGCCAGCAGTTTCTTCGGACAGGCTGGGACCCAGTACTTC
cdr3_aa: CASSFFGQAGTQYF

j_call: TRBJ1-2
d_call: TRBD1
v_call: TRBV7-9
clone_size: -
cdr3_nt: TGTGCCAGCAGCTTATTAGGGGACAGCTATGGCTACACCTTC
cdr3_aa: CASSLLGDSYGYTF

j_call: TRBJ1-5
d_call: -
v_call: TRBV19
clone_size: -
cdr3_nt: TGTGCCAGTAGTCCGGGACCAGGTCAGCCCCAGCATTTT
cdr3_aa: CASSPGPGQPQHF

j_call: TRBJ1-1
d_call: -
v_call: TRBV7-8
clone_size: -
cdr3_nt: TGTGCCAGCAGCCTTAACCCCGGACCCCGGAACACTGAAGCTTTCTTT
cdr3_aa: CASSLNPGPRNTEAFF

j_call: TRBJ1-2
d_call: TRBD1
v_call: TRBV29-1
clone_size: -
cdr3_nt: TGCAGCGTAGACAGGGGGACCGAGTTCACCTTC
cdr3_aa: CSVDRGTEFTF

j_call: TRBJ2-2
d_call: -
v_call: TRBV7-9
clone_size: -
cdr3_nt: TGTGCCAGCAGCTTAGGGGACACCAACACCGGGGAGCTGTTTTTT
cdr3_aa: CASSLGDTNTGELFF